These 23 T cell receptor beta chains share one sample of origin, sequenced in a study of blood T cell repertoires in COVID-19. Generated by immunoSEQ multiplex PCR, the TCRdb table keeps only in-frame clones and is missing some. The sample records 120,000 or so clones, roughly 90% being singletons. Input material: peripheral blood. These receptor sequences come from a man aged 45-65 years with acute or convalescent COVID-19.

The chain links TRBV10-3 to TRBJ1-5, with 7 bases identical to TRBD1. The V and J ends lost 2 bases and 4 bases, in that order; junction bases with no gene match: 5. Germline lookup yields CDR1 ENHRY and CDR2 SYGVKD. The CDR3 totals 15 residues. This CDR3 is CAISEARGRNQPQHF. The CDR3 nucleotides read TGTGCCATCAGTGAGGCCAGGGGGAGGAATCAGCCCCAGCATTTT.

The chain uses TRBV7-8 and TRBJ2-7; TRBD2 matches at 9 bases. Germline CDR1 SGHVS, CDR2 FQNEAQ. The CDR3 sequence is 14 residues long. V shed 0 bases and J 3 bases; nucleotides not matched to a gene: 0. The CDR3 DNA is TGTGCCAGCAGCTTAGCTAGCGGGAGCTACGAGCAGTACTTC. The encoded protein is CASSLASGSYEQYF. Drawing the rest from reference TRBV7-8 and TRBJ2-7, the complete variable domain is GAGVSQSPRYKVAKRGQDVALRCDPISGHVSLFWYQQALGQGPEFLTYFQNEAQLDKSGLPSDRFFAERPEGSVSTLKIQRTQQEDSAVYLCASSLASGSYEQYFGPGTRLTVT.

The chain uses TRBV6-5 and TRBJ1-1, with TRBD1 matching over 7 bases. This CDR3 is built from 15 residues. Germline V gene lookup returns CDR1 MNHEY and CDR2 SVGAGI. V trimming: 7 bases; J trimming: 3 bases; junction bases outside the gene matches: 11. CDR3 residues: CASTSRQGLHTEAFF. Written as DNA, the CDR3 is TGTGCCAGCACCTCGAGACAGGGTTTACACACTGAAGCTTTCTTT.

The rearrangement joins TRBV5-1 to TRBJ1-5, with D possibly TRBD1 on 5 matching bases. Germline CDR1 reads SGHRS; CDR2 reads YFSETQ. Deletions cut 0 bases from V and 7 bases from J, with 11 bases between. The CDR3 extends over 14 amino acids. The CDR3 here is CASSLAGRGQPQHF. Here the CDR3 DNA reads TGCGCCAGCAGCTTGGCCGGGAGGGGCCAGCCCCAGCATTTT.

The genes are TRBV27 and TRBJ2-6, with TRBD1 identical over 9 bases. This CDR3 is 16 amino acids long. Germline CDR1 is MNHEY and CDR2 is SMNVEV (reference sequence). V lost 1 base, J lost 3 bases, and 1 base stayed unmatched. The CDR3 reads CASSLWTGVGANVLTF. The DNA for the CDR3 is TGTGCCAGCAGTTTATGGACAGGGGTTGGGGCCAACGTCCTGACTTTC. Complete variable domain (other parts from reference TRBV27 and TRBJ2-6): EAQVTQNPRYLITVTGKKLTVTCSQNMNHEYMSWYRQDPGLGLRQIYYSMNVEVTDKGDVPEGYKVSRKEKRNFPLILESPSPNQTSLYFCASSLWTGVGANVLTFGAGSRLTVL.

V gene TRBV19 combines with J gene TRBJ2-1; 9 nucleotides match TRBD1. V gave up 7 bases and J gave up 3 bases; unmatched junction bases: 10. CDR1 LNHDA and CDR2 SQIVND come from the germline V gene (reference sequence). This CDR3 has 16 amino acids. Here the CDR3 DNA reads TGTGCCAGTATCGAGACGGCGACAGGGGGCTACAATGAGCAGTTCTTC. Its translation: CASIETATGGYNEQFF.

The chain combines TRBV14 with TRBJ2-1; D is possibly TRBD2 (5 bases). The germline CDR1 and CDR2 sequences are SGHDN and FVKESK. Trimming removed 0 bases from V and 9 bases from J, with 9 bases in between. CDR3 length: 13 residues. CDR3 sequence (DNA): TGTGCCAGCAGCCAAGAGTGGAGGAGTGAGCAGTTCTTC. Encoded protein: CASSQEWRSEQFF.

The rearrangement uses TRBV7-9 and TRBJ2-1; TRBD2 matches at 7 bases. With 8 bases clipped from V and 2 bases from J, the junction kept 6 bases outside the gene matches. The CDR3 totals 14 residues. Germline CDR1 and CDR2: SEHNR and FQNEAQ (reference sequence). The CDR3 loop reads CASAETSAYNEQFF. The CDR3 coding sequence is TGTGCCAGCGCAGAAACTAGCGCCTACAATGAGCAGTTCTTC.

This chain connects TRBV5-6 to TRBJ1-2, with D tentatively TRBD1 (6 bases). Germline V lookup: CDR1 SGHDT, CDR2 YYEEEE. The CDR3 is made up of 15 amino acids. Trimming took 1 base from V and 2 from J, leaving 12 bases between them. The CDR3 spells CASSLSGTQNYGYTF. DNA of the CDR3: TGTGCCAGCAGCTTGTCCGGGACACAGAACTATGGCTACACCTTC.

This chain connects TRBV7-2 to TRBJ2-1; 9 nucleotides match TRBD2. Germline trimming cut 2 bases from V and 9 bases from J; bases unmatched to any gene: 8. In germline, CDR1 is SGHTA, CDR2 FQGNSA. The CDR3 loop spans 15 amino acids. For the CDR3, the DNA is TGTGCCAGCAGCTTACTTCCTAGCGGGATGGGTGAGCAGTTCTTC. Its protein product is CASSLLPSGMGEQFF.

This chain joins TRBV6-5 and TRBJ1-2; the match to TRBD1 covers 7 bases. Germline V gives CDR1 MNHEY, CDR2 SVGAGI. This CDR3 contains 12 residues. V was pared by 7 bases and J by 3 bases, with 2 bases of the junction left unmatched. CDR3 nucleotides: TGTGCCAGCACCAGGGGGGACTATGGCTACACCTTC. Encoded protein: CASTRGDYGYTF.

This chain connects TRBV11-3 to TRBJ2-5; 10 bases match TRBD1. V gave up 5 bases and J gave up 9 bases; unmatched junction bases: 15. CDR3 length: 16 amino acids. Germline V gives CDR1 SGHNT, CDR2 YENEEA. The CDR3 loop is CASSPRDRGPGEAQYF. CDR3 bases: TGTGCCAGCAGCCCGAGGGACAGGGGACCGGGTGAGGCCCAGTACTTC.

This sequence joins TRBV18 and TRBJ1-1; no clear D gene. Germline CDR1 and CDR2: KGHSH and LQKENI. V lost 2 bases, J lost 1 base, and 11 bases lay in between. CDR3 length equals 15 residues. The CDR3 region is CASSPGRVENTEAFF. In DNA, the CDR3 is TGTGCCAGCTCACCAGGGCGGGTGGAGAACACTGAAGCTTTCTTT.

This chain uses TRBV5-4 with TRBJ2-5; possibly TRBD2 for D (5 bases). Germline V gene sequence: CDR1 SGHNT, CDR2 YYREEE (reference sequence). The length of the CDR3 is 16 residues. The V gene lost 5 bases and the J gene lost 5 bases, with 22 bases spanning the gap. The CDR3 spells CASRPLGRKGGETQYF. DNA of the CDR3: TGTGCCAGCAGACCTTTAGGGCGGAAAGGCGGGGAGACCCAGTACTTC.

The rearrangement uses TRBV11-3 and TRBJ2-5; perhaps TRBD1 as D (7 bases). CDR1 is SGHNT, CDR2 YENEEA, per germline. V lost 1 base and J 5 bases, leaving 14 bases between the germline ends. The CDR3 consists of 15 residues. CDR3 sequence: CASSLGGGTVETQYF. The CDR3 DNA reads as TGTGCCAGCAGCTTAGGTGGCGGGACAGTGGAGACCCAGTACTTC.

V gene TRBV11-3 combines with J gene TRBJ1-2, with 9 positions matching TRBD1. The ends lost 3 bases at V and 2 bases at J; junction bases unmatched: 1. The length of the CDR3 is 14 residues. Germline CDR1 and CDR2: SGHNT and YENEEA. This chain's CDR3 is CASSFGTGNYGYTF. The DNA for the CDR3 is TGTGCCAGCAGCTTTGGGACAGGGAACTATGGCTACACCTTC.

The CDR3 loop reads CASSPGTGWHEQYF. The CDR3 nucleotides read TGTGCCAGCAGCCCCGGGACAGGGTGGCACGAGCAGTACTTC. This chain connects TRBV7-9 to TRBJ2-7; TRBD1 matches 9 bases. V dropped 5 bases and J dropped 5; count of bases not matched to a gene: 7. The CDR3 is made up of 14 amino acids. The germline V gene encodes CDR1 SEHNR and CDR2 FQNEAQ (reference sequence).

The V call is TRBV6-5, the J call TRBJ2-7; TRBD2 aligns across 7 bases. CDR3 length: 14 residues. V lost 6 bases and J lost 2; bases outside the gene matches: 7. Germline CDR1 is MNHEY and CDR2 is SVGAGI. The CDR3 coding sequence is TGTGCCAGCAGCCCCGGACTAGGAACCTACGAGCAGTACTTC. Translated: CASSPGLGTYEQYF.

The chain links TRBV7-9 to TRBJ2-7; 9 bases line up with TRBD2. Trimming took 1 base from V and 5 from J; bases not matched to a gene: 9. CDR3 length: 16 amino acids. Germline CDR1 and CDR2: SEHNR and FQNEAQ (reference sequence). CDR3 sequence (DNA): TGTGCCAGCAGCTTAGTGGTGACTAGCGGCAGGAACGAGCAGTACTTC. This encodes CASSLVVTSGRNEQYF.

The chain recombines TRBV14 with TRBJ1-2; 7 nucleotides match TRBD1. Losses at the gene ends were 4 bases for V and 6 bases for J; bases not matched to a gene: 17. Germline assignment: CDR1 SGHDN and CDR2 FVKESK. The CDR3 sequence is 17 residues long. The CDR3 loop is CASSRVGGIQGRDGYTF. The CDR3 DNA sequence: TGTGCCAGCAGCCGTGTTGGGGGAATACAGGGGCGGGATGGCTACACCTTC.

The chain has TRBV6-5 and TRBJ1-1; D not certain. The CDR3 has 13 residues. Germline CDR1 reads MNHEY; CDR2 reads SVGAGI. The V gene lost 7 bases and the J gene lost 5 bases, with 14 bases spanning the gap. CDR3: CASTGRVGTEAFF. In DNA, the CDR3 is TGTGCCAGCACGGGGAGGGTTGGTACTGAAGCTTTCTTT.

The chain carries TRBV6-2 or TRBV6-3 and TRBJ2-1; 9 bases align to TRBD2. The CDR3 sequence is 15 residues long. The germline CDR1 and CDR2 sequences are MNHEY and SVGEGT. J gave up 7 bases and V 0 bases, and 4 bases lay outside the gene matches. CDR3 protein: CASSYSGLAENEQFF. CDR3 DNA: TGTGCCAGCAGTTACTCGGGACTAGCCGAAAATGAGCAGTTCTTC.

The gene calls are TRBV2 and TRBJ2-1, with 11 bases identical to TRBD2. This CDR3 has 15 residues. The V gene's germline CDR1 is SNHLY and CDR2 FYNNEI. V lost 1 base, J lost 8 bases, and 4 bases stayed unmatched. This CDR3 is CASSEELAGAYEQFF. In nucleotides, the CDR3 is TGTGCCAGCAGTGAAGAACTAGCGGGAGCATATGAGCAGTTCTTC.